The rows below give T cell receptor beta chains drawn from one sample of a study of cytomegalovirus exposure and HLA in healthy donors. Assay used: immunoSEQ multiplex PCR; TCRdb lists only in-frame clones, some missing. The data show under 200,000 clones, 84% seen once. The sequenced material came from PBMCs. The receptors shown here come from a boy aged 10-17 years in good health and CMV-seronegative. The CDR3 runs from the conserved cysteine through the conserved F or W. The D gene is left open where the match is weak. Clone size is shown for a subset of rows, as once, few, many or a class of expanded clone.

d_call	clone_size	j_call	v_call	cdr3_nt	cdr3_aa
TRBD1	NA	TRBJ1-2	TRBV19	TGTGCCAGTAGTAGAACAGGGACAGGGGGCAGCGGCTACACCTTC	CASSRTGTGGSGYTF
NA	NA	TRBJ1-1	TRBV19	TGTGCCAGTAGTATATGGTCAGGGGCTGAAGCTTTCTTT	CASSIWSGAEAFF
TRBD1	NA	TRBJ1-6	TRBV6-5	TGTGCCAGCAGTTACTTGGGACAGAGGGGTTCACCCCTCCACTTT	CASSYLGQRGSPLHF
NA	NA	TRBJ1-2	TRBV10-3	TGTGCCATCAGTGACCATCGAGGGTCCAGGAGGGATTATGGCTACACCTTC	CAISDHRGSRRDYGYTF
NA	NA	TRBJ1-5	TRBV4-3	TGCGCCAGCAGCCAAGATCTTGAAAGGGGGACTCAGCCCCAGCATTTT	CASSQDLERGTQPQHF
TRBD1	NA	TRBJ1-5	TRBV7-2	TGTGCCAGCAGCTCGACAGGGATAGGCAATCAGCCCCAGCATTTT	CASSSTGIGNQPQHF
TRBD1	NA	TRBJ1-1	TRBV7-2	TGTGCCAGCAGCTTCCTACAGGGGGCAGCTTTCTTT	CASSFLQGAAFF
NA	NA	TRBJ2-1	TRBV27	TGTGCCAGCAGCCCTGGCGGGATATACAATGAGCAGTTCTTC	CASSPGGIYNEQFF
TRBD1	NA	TRBJ1-1	TRBV27	TGTGCCAGCAGCCCCCTCAGGGGGATGAACACTGAAGCTTTCTTT	CASSPLRGMNTEAFF
NA	once	TRBJ2-7	TRBV5-1	TGCGCCAGCAGCCTCAGAGGGCCCGCCCGGGATGGCGAGCAGTACTTC	CASSLRGPARDGEQYF
TRBD2	once	TRBJ2-7	TRBV5-4	TGTGCCAGCAGCCAAACCGGGACTAGGGCCTACGAGCAGTACTTC	CASSQTGTRAYEQYF
NA	NA	TRBJ2-3	TRBV11-2	TGTGCCAGCAGCCCGGTTTTGGGGGGAGGGGGGGGGACAGATACGCAGTATTTT	CASSPVLGGGGGTDTQYF
TRBD2	NA	TRBJ2-2	TRBV6-4	TGTGCCAGCAGTGTTCTAGCGGGGGCCGGGGAGCTGTTTTTT	CASSVLAGAGELFF
NA	NA	TRBJ2-7	TRBV5-6	TGTGCCAGCAGCTTGGGGACAGTACAGGTGCAGTACTTC	CASSLGTVQVQYF
TRBD2	NA	TRBJ2-1	TRBV13	TGTGCCAGCAGCTTAAACAGACTAGCGGGGGTCCAGTTCTTC	CASSLNRLAGVQFF
TRBD1	NA	TRBJ2-7	TRBV4-1	TGCGCCAGCAGCCACCGGGCAGGGGGCTCCTACGAGCAGTACTTC	CASSHRAGGSYEQYF
TRBD1	NA	TRBJ1-2	TRBV9	TGTGCCAGCAGCGTAGAGGGGGCGACCGGCTACACCTTC	CASSVEGATGYTF
NA	NA	TRBJ1-1	TRBV15	TGTGCCACCTTAAGGGGGTTGGGCACTGAAGCTTTCTTT	CATLRGLGTEAFF
NA	once	TRBJ1-6	TRBV9	TGTGCCAGCAGCGTTTCCGGGACTGTAGGCAATTCACCCCTCCACTTT	CASSVSGTVGNSPLHF
NA	NA	TRBJ2-7	TRBV11-2	TGTGCCAGCAGCTTACCACGGGACACCCAAGAGAGCGACGAGCAGTACTTC	CASSLPRDTQESDEQYF
NA	NA	TRBJ2-3	TRBV11-2	TGTGCCAGCACCCCTCAGGGGCCCCAGAGTACAGATACGCAGTATTTT	CASTPQGPQSTDTQYF
TRBD1	NA	TRBJ2-7	TRBV7-6	TGTGCCAGCAGCCCGGACAGGGGGCTCTACGAGCAGTACTTC	CASSPDRGLYEQYF
NA	NA	TRBJ1-1	TRBV7-3	TGTGCCAGCAGCCCCGGAGGTAACACTGAAGCTTTCTTT	CASSPGGNTEAFF
NA	NA	TRBJ1-4	TRBV30	TGTGCCTGGAGTGTATCGGGGAACCCAGAAGGACTGTTTTTT	CAWSVSGNPEGLFF
TRBD2	few	TRBJ2-1	TRBV29-1	TGCAGCGCACGACTAGCGGGCTTGGAGCAGTTCTTC	CSARLAGLEQFF
NA	NA	TRBJ1-6	TRBV6-5	TGTGCCAGCAGTCCCCTCAGGTCGGGGTCACCCCTCCACTTT	CASSPLRSGSPLHF
NA	once	TRBJ1-4	TRBV15	TGTGCCACCAGCAGAGACAGGGGAGATGAAAAACTGTTTTTT	CATSRDRGDEKLFF
TRBD1	NA	TRBJ2-7	TRBV7-9	TGTGCCAGCAGCCCAGACAGGGGACAGGGGTCTTACGAGCAGTACTTC	CASSPDRGQGSYEQYF
TRBD2	NA	TRBJ2-7	TRBV9	TGTGCCAGCAGCGACTCACCGGGACTAGGGTCGTACTACGAGCAGTACTTC	CASSDSPGLGSYYEQYF
NA	NA	TRBJ1-5	TRBV27	TGTGCCAGCAGTTTCAATAGCAATCAGCCCCAGCATTTT	CASSFNSNQPQHF
TRBD2	NA	TRBJ2-5	TRBV29-1	TGCAGCGGGAGGGCGGGGGGAGAGACCCAGTACTTC	CSGRAGGETQYF
NA	NA	TRBJ2-1	TRBV29-1	TGCAGCGTAGACAAACAGGGTTGGAATGAGCAGTTCTTC	CSVDKQGWNEQFF
NA	NA	TRBJ2-6	TRBV5-1	TGCGCCAGCAGCCCTGGGGCCGCTAGCTCTGGGGCCAACGTCCTGACTTTC	CASSPGAASSGANVLTF
NA	NA	TRBJ2-6	TRBV18	TGTGCCAGCTCACCATCCCTGGGGGGGGCATCTGGGGCCAACGTCCTGACTTTC	CASSPSLGGASGANVLTF
NA	once	TRBJ2-3	TRBV2	TGTGCCAGCAGGACCGGAGGGCCGGGAACAGATACGCAGTATTTT	CASRTGGPGTDTQYF
TRBD1	NA	TRBJ2-7	TRBV5-1	TGCGCCAGCAGCTTCACAGGGGGCGCCGGCTACGAGCAGTACTTC	CASSFTGGAGYEQYF
NA	NA	TRBJ2-7	TRBV11-2	TGTGCCAGCAGCATACAGGGTCTAAAGAGCTACGAGCAGTACTTC	CASSIQGLKSYEQYF
NA	NA	TRBJ1-3	TRBV27	TGTGCCAGCAGTGGCTTTGAAGGAGACACCATATATTTT	CASSGFEGDTIYF
NA	NA	TRBJ2-5	TRBV7-9	TGTGCCAGCAGCTTAGGTTTGTCCTACCAAGAGACCCAGTACTTC	CASSLGLSYQETQYF
NA	NA	TRBJ1-4	TRBV11-2	TGTGCCAGCAGCTTCCCAGTTGGGGGCTCTAATGAAAAACTGTTTTTT	CASSFPVGGSNEKLFF
NA	NA	TRBJ1-4	TRBV14	TGTGCCAGCAGCCAAGATAGGCGGGCGTCCGCTGAAAAACTGTTTTTT	CASSQDRRASAEKLFF
NA	NA	TRBJ2-7	TRBV7-2	TGTGCCAGCAGCCCCTGGGAGCTATGCGAGCAGTACTTC	CASSPWELCEQYF
NA	NA	TRBJ1-2	TRBV29-1	TGCAGCGTTGACGGAGCTAACTATGGCTACACCTTC	CSVDGANYGYTF
NA	NA	TRBJ2-7	TRBV27	TGTGCCAGCAGCCTCACCGGGACTGCCTACGAGCAGTACTTC	CASSLTGTAYEQYF
NA	NA	TRBJ2-1	TRBV9	TGTGCCAGCAGCCCCCCCCGACAGGGACTGCAGTTCTTC	CASSPPRQGLQFF
TRBD1	NA	TRBJ2-1	TRBV5-4	TGTGCCAGCAGCTACCGGGACAGGGTGGGGAATGAGCAGTTCTTC	CASSYRDRVGNEQFF
TRBD1	NA	TRBJ1-5	TRBV6-1	TGTGCCAGCAGTGGAAGGACAGGGGTCTTGCAGCCCCAGCATTTT	CASSGRTGVLQPQHF
NA	NA	TRBJ2-1	TRBV15	TGTGCCACCAGCAGTAACCGGGATTACAATGAGCAGTTCTTC	CATSSNRDYNEQFF
NA	NA	TRBJ2-7	TRBV5-1	TGCGCCAGCAGCTTGGGCCGAGGGGGACCGTACGAGCAGTACTTC	CASSLGRGGPYEQYF
TRBD1	NA	TRBJ2-3	TRBV28	TGTGCCAGCAGTTGGGGACAGGGGTTGCCAGATACGCAGTATTTT	CASSWGQGLPDTQYF
NA	NA	TRBJ1-2	TRBV6-5	TGTGCCAGCAGCCCGATACCGACAGAACCCCCCTACACCTTC	CASSPIPTEPPYTF
NA	NA	TRBJ1-2	TRBV25-1	TGTGCCAGCCGCAGGGATTCCTATGGCTACACCTTC	CASRRDSYGYTF
NA	NA	TRBJ1-3	TRBV6-5	TGTGCCAGCAGCCAGACAGGTTCTGGAAACACCATATATTTT	CASSQTGSGNTIYF
NA	NA	TRBJ2-5	TRBV12-5	TGTGCTAGTGGTTTGGTACACGGCTCGCTCGGGCAAGAGACCCAGTACTTC	CASGLVHGSLGQETQYF
NA	NA	TRBJ1-2	TRBV30	TGTGCCTGGAGTGTACGACAGGTATCAACTGGCTACACCTTC	CAWSVRQVSTGYTF
TRBD2	few	TRBJ2-1	TRBV5-6	TGTGCCAGCAGCTTGGCTCTAGCGGGATCCTATAATGAGCAGTTCTTC	CASSLALAGSYNEQFF
TRBD2	NA	TRBJ2-7	TRBV6-6	TGTGCCACCAACTTGGATCGGGGGGGAGAGCAGTACTTC	CATNLDRGGEQYF
TRBD2	once	TRBJ2-1	TRBV6-1	TGTGCCAGCAGTGCTAGACTAGCGGGGAACAATGAGCAGTTCTTC	CASSARLAGNNEQFF
TRBD1	NA	TRBJ2-2	TRBV10-3	TGTGCCATCAGTGACCCGAGGGACAGGGGGCCGGGCGGGGAGCTGTTTTTT	CAISDPRDRGPGGELFF
NA	NA	TRBJ2-3	TRBV23-1	TGCGCCACCGTCGATGGCCGTACAGATACGCAGTATTTT	CATVDGRTDTQYF